Each of the 5 T cell receptor beta chains below was sequenced from the same sample in a study of T cells in Graves' hyperthyroidism and ophthalmopathy (dated by TCRdb to between 2019 and 2020). Libraries were built with multiplex PCR. TCRdb lists the instrument as Illumina HiSeq 2000. The TCR beta CDR3 regions were amplified from the RNA transcripts. A first-round RT-PCR of the TCR CDR3 used the HTBI primer set with the Qiagen OneStep RT-PCR kit. The public sequencing data were trimmed at Q25 with fastp and processed into clonotypes with MiXCR by TCRdb, which kept only in-frame beta chains. Under each unique CDR3 protein, matching rows form one entry showing the most common genes and DNA. The sample records approximately 400,000 distinct CDR3 sequences, 15% to 18% of which are singletons. Of the sample, around an eighth is held by the ten largest clones. Sequencing input: blood. These receptors were taken from a woman between 18 and 29 years old with Graves' hyperthyroidism.

The table lists this clonotype with many counts. V and J are TRBV7-6 and TRBJ1-2; D is ambiguous. Per the germline V gene, CDR1 is SGHVS and CDR2 is FNYEAQ. V lost 2 bases to trimming and J lost 7 bases, with 29 bases between them. The CDR3 is 19 residues long. As DNA, the CDR3 is TGTGCCAGCAGCTTATGGGTCTTTTTGTGGTTCGGCAGACGTGGTGGCTACACCTTC. Protein sequence: CASSLWVFLWFGRRGGYTF.

This chain connects TRBV19 to TRBJ2-7; 8 bases map to TRBD1. V shed 5 bases, J shed 1 base, and the junction held 4 bases outside the gene matches. Germline V lookup: CDR1 LNHDA, CDR2 SQIVND (reference sequence). The CDR3 consists of 14 residues. The CDR3 loop reads CASSVQGASYEQYF. DNA of the CDR3: TGTGCCAGTAGTGTCCAGGGGGCTTCCTACGAGCAGTACTTC.

This clonotype was picked up many times. The chain joins TRBV18 to TRBJ2-5; D not certain. Looked up from germline, CDR1 is KGHSH and CDR2 is LQKENI. The CDR3 is 13 residues long. V lost 5 bases and J 2 bases, leaving 9 bases between the germline ends. CDR3 residues: CASSLEHQETQYF. Written as DNA, the CDR3 is TGTGCCAGCTCATTGGAACATCAAGAGACCCAGTACTTC.

This clonotype showed up many times. V gene TRBV28 combines with J gene TRBJ1-1; no firm D call. V was cut by 4 bases and J by 2 bases, with 11 bases left in between. Germline-derived CDR1 and CDR2 are MDHEN and SYDVKM. CDR3 length: 14 amino acids. The CDR3 loop reads CASSSLPTNTEAFF. The CDR3 bases are TGTGCCAGCAGTTCTCTCCCGACCAACACTGAAGCTTTCTTT.

This clonotype appeared many times. The V and J genes are TRBV7-2 and TRBJ1-6, with D uncertain. The CDR3 has 15 amino acids. With 5 bases removed from V and 3 bases from J, the gap between germline ends came to 11 bases. Germline CDR1 SGHTA, CDR2 FQGNSA. In DNA, the CDR3 is TGTGCCAGCAGCAGCCGACAACACTATAATTCACCCCTCCACTTT. Its translation: CASSSRQHYNSPLHF.